The 3 T cell receptor beta chains below come from one sample, sequenced in a study of blood T cells in healthy people across ages. Sample-barcoded 5' priming and a J-beta primer mix drove a second PCR of roughly 6 to 12 cycles. In TCRdb, the 5' RACE reads were re-called with MiXCR into one record per CDR3 protein. The sample includes roughly 1.5 million distinct CDR3 sequences, approximately 43% of them seen just once. Sequenced input: blood. These receptors were taken from a woman aged 18-30 years in good health.

A word on this clonotype: Just one base apart from a much larger clone, this may be a read error. The gene calls are TRBV10-3 and TRBJ2-1; weak D call: TRBD2 (5 bases). The closer fit of TRBJ2-7 to the DNA end suggests the J call may be wrong. The germline V gene encodes CDR1 ENHRY and CDR2 SYGVKD. The CDR3 is 16 amino acids. CDR3 bases: TGTGCCATCAGGGGTATAGCGAGCAGCTCCTACAATGAGCAGTACTTC. It translates to CAIRGIASSSYNEQYF.

The V gene is TRBV6-5, the J gene TRBJ1-2; TRBD1 is a possible D gene (5 bases). CDR1 and CDR2 (germline): MNHEY, SVGAGI. The CDR3 sequence is 14 residues long. Trimming took 4 bases from V and 0 from J, leaving 9 bases between them. The CDR3 here is CASSWGLANYGYTF. CDR3 nucleotides: TGTGCCAGCAGTTGGGGACTGGCTAACTATGGCTACACCTTC.

The sample holds a few counts of this clonotype. The rearrangement joins TRBV12-3 or TRBV12-4 to TRBJ2-5; 9 nucleotides line up with TRBD2. This CDR3 is 15 amino acids long. V shed 5 bases, J shed 5 bases, and the junction held 9 bases outside the gene matches. CDR3: CASSPGTSPVETQYF. The CDR3 DNA sequence: TGTGCCAGCAGTCCCGGGACTAGCCCCGTGGAGACCCAGTACTTC.